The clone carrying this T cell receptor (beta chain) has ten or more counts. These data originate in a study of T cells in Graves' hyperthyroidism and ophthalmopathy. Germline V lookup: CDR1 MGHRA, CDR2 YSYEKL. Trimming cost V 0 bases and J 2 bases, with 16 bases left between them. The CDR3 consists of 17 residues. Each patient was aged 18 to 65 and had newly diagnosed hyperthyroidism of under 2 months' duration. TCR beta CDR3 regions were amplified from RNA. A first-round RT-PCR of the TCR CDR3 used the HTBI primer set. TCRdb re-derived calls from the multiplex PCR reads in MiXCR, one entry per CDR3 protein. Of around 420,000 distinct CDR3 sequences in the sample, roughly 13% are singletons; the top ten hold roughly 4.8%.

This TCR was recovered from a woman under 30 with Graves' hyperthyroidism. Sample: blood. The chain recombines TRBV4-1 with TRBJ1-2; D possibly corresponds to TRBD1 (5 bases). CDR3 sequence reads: CASSQDRGGSENYGYTF. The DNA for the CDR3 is TGCGCCAGCAGCCAAGATAGGGGAGGGAGTGAGAACTATGGCTACACCTTC.